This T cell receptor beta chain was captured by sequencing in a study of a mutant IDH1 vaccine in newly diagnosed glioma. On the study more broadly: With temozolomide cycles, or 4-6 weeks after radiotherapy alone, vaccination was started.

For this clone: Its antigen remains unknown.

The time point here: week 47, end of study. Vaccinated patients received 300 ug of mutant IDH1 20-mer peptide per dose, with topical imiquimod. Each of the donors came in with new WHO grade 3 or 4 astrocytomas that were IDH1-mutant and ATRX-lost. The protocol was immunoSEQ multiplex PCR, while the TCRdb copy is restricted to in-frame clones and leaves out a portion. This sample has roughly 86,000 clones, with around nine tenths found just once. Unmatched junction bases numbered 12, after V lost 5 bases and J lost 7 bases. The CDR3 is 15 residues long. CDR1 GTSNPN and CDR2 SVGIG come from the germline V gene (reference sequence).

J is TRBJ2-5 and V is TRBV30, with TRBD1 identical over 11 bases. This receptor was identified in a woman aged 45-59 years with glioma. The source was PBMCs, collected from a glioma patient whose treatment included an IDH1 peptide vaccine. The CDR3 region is CAWAIGQGAFGTQYF. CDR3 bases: TGTGCCTGGGCCATTGGACAGGGGGCTTTCGGGACCCAGTACTTC.